The 19 T cell receptor beta chains listed next were all sequenced from one sample in a study of shared clonotypes between healthy human individuals. The method was immunoSEQ multiplex PCR; TCRdb's version includes in-frame clones alone and lacks a portion of them. The data hold roughly 2.1 million clones, with roughly 91% observed a single time. As defined, naive CD8 cells were CD45RO-negative and positively selected for CCR7, with terminally differentiated effector memory CD45RA+ cells excluded. Sequenced input: naive CD8+ T cells from PBMCs. The receptors come from a young man in good health. Some clones in this sample may be carry-over from other donors' samples.

This clone was picked up one time. The rearrangement uses TRBV19 and TRBJ2-3, with D possibly being TRBD1 (5 bases). Trimming left V 5 bases short and J 2 bases short, with 14 bases between. Per germline, CDR1 LNHDA and CDR2 SQIVND (reference sequence). CDR3 size: 15 residues. CDR3 DNA sequence: TGTGCCAGTAGTCCCGGACACCTAAACACAGATACGCAGTATTTT. Translated: CASSPGHLNTDTQYF.

The chain combines TRBV9 with TRBJ2-7, with 8 bases matching TRBD2. Germline assignment: CDR1 SGDLS and CDR2 YYNGEE. There are 15 residues in the CDR3. Germline trimming cut 2 bases from V and 3 bases from J; bases unmatched to any gene: 7. CDR3 DNA sequence: TGTGCCAGCAGCGTCGGGGGGGCCTTGGGCTACGAGCAGTACTTC. Protein sequence: CASSVGGALGYEQYF.

CDR3 region: CATGFPTDTQYF. CDR3 sequence (DNA): TGTGCCACCGGATTTCCCACAGATACGCAGTATTTT. The chain uses TRBV27 and TRBJ2-3; no clear D gene. Trimming shortened V by 10 bases and J by 2 bases, and 10 bases separated the two germline ends. Germline values: CDR1 MNHEY, CDR2 SMNVEV (reference sequence). This CDR3 has 12 residues.

This clone has a single count. This chain uses TRBV18 with TRBJ2-7; D is perhaps TRBD1 or TRBD2 (5 bases each). V lost 2 bases and J lost 0, with 14 bases in between. In germline, CDR1 is KGHSH, CDR2 LQKENI. The CDR3 extends over 16 amino acids. In DNA, the CDR3 is TGTGCCAGCTCACCATTCCGGGACGAAAGCTCCTACGAGCAGTACTTC. It specifies CASSPFRDESSYEQYF.

In its sample, this clone was seen once. The rearrangement links TRBV27 to TRBJ2-2; a possible D gene is TRBD2 (5 bases). V dropped 6 bases and J dropped 7 bases, with 12 bases sitting between them. This CDR3 has 13 residues. Germline values: CDR1 MNHEY, CDR2 SMNVEV (reference sequence). The CDR3 DNA follows: TGTGCCAGCAGCCCCGGGGTGGGCGGGGAGCTGTTTTTT. This translates into CASSPGVGGELFF.

V gene TRBV6-5 combines with J gene TRBJ2-1; 12 bases match TRBD2. The CDR3 totals 14 residues. V was clipped by 5 bases and J by 6 bases; unmatched bases: 2. Germline CDR1 is MNHEY and CDR2 is SVGAGI. CDR3 in DNA: TGTGCCAGCAGTCGACTAGCGGGGGTCAATGAGCAGTTCTTC. Its translation is CASSRLAGVNEQFF.

The chain is built from TRBV2 and TRBJ2-7, with 7 bases matching TRBD2. This CDR3 has 14 residues. Germline-derived CDR1 and CDR2 are SNHLY and FYNNEI. V was clipped by 3 bases and J by 0 bases; unmatched bases: 2. The CDR3 nucleotides read TGTGCCAGCAGTGAGAGCGGGAACTCCTACGAGCAGTACTTC. It specifies CASSESGNSYEQYF.

About this clone: The same CDR3 can be traced to other DNA sequences in this sample. V usage is TRBV29-1 and J usage is TRBJ1-2; maybe TRBD1 (5 bases). This CDR3 is 12 amino acids long. Germline CDR1 reads SQVTM; CDR2 reads ANQGSEA. V lost 2 bases, J lost 4 bases, and 8 bases lay in between. For the CDR3, the DNA is TGCAGCGTTGAACAGGGTGTCTATGGCTACACCTTC. Protein: CSVEQGVYGYTF.

V is TRBV7-9 and J is TRBJ2-1; no clear D gene. Germline V gene data show CDR1 as SEHNR and CDR2 as FQNEAQ (reference sequence). The CDR3 has 15 residues. V gave up 3 bases and J gave up 6 bases, with 15 bases separating them. For the CDR3, the DNA is TGTGCCAGCAGCTTTAGCCGAACCCAGTCCAATGAGCAGTTCTTC. This encodes CASSFSRTQSNEQFF.

J is TRBJ2-1 and V is TRBV6-5, with D unclear. The ends were cut back, 2 bases at V and 0 bases at J, with 8 bases in the middle. CDR1 and CDR2 from the germline V gene are MNHEY and SVGAGI. This CDR3 is built from 15 residues. CDR3 in DNA: TGTGCCAGCAGTTACCGCGTCAGCTCCTACAATGAGCAGTTCTTC. It is translated as CASSYRVSSYNEQFF.

V and J are TRBV9 and TRBJ1-5, with 7 positions matching TRBD1. Trimming removed 3 bases from V and 0 bases from J; junction bases left unmatched: 6. Looked up from germline, CDR1 is SGDLS and CDR2 is YYNGEE. The CDR3 loop spans 16 amino acids. The CDR3 is CASSGGTAYSNQPQHF. Here the CDR3 DNA reads TGTGCCAGCAGCGGAGGGACAGCCTATAGCAATCAGCCCCAGCATTTT.

The gene calls are TRBV9 and TRBJ2-1; 9 nucleotides agree with TRBD1. Losses at the gene ends were 4 bases for V and 1 base for J; bases not matched to a gene: 6. Germline-derived CDR1 and CDR2 are SGDLS and YYNGEE. The CDR3 extends over 16 amino acids. The CDR3 here is CASSPVDRGSYNEQFF. CDR3 sequence (DNA): TGTGCCAGCAGCCCCGTGGACAGGGGTTCCTACAATGAGCAGTTCTTC.

This rearrangement joins TRBV19 to TRBJ1-4; D unresolved. The CDR3 loop spans 15 amino acids. The germline gives CDR1 LNHDA, CDR2 SQIVND (reference sequence). The V end lost 3 bases, the J end lost 5 bases, and 13 bases lay between the germline ends. DNA of the CDR3: TGTGCCAGTAGTATTAGTGGACTCGTGAATGAAAAACTGTTTTTT. It codes for CASSISGLVNEKLFF.

The table lists this clone with a count of one. The CDR3 coding sequence is TGTGCCAGCAGCGCGTTTAGGTACCAAGAGACCCAGTACTTC. It translates to CASSAFRYQETQYF. The chain links TRBV14 to TRBJ2-5; D not certain. Per germline, CDR1 SGHDN and CDR2 FVKESK. Between the trimmed V and J ends, which lost 5 bases and 0 bases, there was a span of 10 bases. The CDR3 is 14 amino acids.

The chain is built from TRBV13 and TRBJ2-1, with 11 bases matching TRBD2. Trimming took 5 bases from V and 4 from J; bases not matched to a gene: 4. The CDR3 runs 15 residues. The V gene's germline CDR1 is PRHDT and CDR2 FYEKMQ (reference sequence). CDR3 residues: CASSPGLAAYNEQFF. In nucleotides, the CDR3 is TGTGCCAGCAGCCCGGGACTAGCGGCGTACAATGAGCAGTTCTTC.

The genes are TRBV7-9 and TRBJ1-5; D is undetermined. CDR1 and CDR2 (germline): SEHNR, FQNEAQ (reference sequence). V was shortened by 4 bases and J by 1 base, with 11 bases between the two germline ends. The CDR3 extends over 15 amino acids. Here the CDR3 reads CASSSTGLSNQPQHF. In DNA form, the CDR3 reads TGTGCCAGCAGCTCAACCGGGCTAAGCAATCAGCCCCAGCATTTT.

The chain recombines TRBV27 with TRBJ1-2; D is unclear. From germline, CDR1 is MNHEY and CDR2 SMNVEV (reference sequence). This CDR3 is 14 amino acids long. With 3 bases removed from V and 4 bases from J, the gap between germline ends came to 12 bases. Written as DNA, the CDR3 is TGTGCCAGCAGTTTCGGCCGCAGTATCTATGGCTACACCTTC. Amino acids: CASSFGRSIYGYTF.

The chain employs TRBV27 and TRBJ2-4; the match to TRBD1 covers 12 bases. CDR1 and CDR2 from the germline V gene are MNHEY and SMNVEV (reference sequence). Trimming cost V 1 base and J 3 bases; bases outside gene matches: 7. The CDR3 sequence is 18 residues long. The CDR3: CASSLLGTGGVVKNIQYF. In nucleotides, the CDR3 is TGTGCCAGCAGTTTATTGGGGACAGGGGGCGTAGTCAAAAACATTCAGTACTTC.

The chain employs TRBV27 and TRBJ2-5; perhaps TRBD2 as D (7 bases). The germline V gene encodes CDR1 MNHEY and CDR2 SMNVEV (reference sequence). V lost 6 bases and J 4 bases, leaving 15 bases between the germline ends. The CDR3 totals 14 residues. The CDR3 sequence is CASSHRGAGETQYF. CDR3 nucleotide sequence: TGTGCCAGCAGCCATCGGGGGGCGGGAGAGACCCAGTACTTC.